Listed here is a single T cell receptor beta chain. The antigen is not known. This entry comes from a study of lymphopenia after photon versus proton radiotherapy. Overall study findings and caveats: Photon-treated patients lost naive T cells and TCR diversity; proton-treated stayed stable. A bigger post-nadir fall in TCR diversity correlated inversely with survival time in deceased patients. Better survival with proton therapy was suggested as possible, not demonstrated.

The method was immunoSEQ multiplex PCR; TCRdb's version includes in-frame clones alone and lacks a portion of them. The data show around 26,000 clones, roughly four fifths seen once. In germline, CDR1 is MNHNY, CDR2 SVGAGI (reference sequence). The CDR3 totals 12 residues. Trimming left V 5 bases short and J 5 bases short, with 8 bases between. The sample in question was peripheral blood, obtained from a patient treated with photon-based radiotherapy. The chain employs TRBV6-6 and TRBJ2-3; the D is unclear. The TCR was taken from a man in his fifties with gastric cancer. For the CDR3, the DNA is TGTGCCAGCAGTCCTCTAGGAGATACGCAGTATTTT. Translating it yields CASSPLGDTQYF.